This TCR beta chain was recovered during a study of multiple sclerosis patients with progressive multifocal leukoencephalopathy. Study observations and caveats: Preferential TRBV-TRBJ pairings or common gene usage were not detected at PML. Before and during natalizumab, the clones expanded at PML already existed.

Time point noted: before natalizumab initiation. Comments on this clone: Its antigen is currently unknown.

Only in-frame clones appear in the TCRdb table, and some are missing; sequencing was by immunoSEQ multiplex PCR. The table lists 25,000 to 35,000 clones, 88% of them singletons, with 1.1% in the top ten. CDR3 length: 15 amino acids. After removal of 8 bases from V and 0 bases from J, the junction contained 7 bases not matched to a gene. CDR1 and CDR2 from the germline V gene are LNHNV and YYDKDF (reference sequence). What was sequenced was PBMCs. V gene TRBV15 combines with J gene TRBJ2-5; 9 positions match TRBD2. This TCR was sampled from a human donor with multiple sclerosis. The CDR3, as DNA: TGTGCCACCCGTAGGCCTAGCGGGGACCAAGAGACCCAGTACTTC. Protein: CATRRPSGDQETQYF. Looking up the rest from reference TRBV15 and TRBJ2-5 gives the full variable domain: DAMVIQNPRYQVTQFGKPVTLSCSQTLNHNVMYWYQQKSSQAPKLLFHYYDKDFNNEADTPDNFQSRRPNTSFCFLDIRSPGLGDTAMYLCATRRPSGDQETQYFGPGTRLLVL.